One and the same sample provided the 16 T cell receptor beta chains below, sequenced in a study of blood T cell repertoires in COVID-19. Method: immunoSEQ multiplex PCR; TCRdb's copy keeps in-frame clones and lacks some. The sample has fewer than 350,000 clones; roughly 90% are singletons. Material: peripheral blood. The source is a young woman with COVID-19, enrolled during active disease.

CDR3 sequence: CASSPRTGINTEAFF. The CDR3 nucleotides are TGTGCCAGCAGCCCTCGGACAGGGATTAACACTGAAGCTTTCTTT. This chain links TRBV7-2 with TRBJ1-1, with 8 bases identical to TRBD1. The CDR3 is made up of 15 amino acids. The germline gives CDR1 SGHTA, CDR2 FQGNSA. J gave up 2 bases and V 5 bases, and 7 bases lay outside the gene matches.

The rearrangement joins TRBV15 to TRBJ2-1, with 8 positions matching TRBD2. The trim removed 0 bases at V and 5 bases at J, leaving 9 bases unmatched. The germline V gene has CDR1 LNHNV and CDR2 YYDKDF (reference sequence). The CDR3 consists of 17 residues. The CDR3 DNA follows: TGTGCCACCAGCAGAGAGATCCTCGGCGGGGGGAACAATGAGCAGTTCTTC. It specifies CATSREILGGGNNEQFF.

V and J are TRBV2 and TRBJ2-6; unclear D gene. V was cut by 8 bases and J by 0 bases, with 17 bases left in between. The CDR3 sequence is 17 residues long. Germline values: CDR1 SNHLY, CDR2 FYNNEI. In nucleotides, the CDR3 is TGTGCCAGCCAACCGACTGGCCAACTCTCTGGGGCCAACGTCCTGACTTTC. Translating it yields CASQPTGQLSGANVLTF.

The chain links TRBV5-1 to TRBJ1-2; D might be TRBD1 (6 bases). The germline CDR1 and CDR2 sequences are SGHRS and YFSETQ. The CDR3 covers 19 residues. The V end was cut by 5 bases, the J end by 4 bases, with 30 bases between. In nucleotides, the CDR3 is TGCGCCAGCAGGCTTAGACCACAGGTGCTGGGGCAGGGGCTCTATGGCTACACCTTC. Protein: CASRLRPQVLGQGLYGYTF.

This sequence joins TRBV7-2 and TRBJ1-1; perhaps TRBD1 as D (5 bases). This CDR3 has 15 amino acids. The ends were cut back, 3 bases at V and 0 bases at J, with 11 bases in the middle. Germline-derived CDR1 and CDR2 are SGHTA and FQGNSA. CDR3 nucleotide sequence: TGTGCCAGCAGCTTCGCGGGACCGATGAACACTGAAGCTTTCTTT. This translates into CASSFAGPMNTEAFF.

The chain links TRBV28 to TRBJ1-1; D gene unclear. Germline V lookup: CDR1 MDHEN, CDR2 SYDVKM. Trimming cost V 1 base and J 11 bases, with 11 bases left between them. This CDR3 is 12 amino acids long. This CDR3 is CASSLSQTGAFF. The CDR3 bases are TGTGCCAGCAGTTTATCACAGACGGGGGCTTTCTTT.

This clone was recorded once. The CDR3 sequence: CASSLLRDNEQFF. In DNA form, the CDR3 reads TGTGCCAGCAGCCTTCTAAGAGACAATGAGCAGTTCTTC. The V and J genes are TRBV12-3 or TRBV12-4 and TRBJ2-1; D not certain. CDR3 length: 13 residues. Trimming pared 6 bases from V and 5 bases from J, leaving 11 bases between.

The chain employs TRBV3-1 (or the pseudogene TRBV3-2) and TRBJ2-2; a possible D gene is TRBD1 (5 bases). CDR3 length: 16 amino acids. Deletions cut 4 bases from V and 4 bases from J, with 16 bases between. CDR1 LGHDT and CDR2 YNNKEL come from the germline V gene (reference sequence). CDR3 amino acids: CASSPPGPRVTGELFF. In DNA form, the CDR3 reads TGTGCCAGCAGCCCTCCCGGGCCCAGGGTCACCGGGGAGCTGTTTTTT.

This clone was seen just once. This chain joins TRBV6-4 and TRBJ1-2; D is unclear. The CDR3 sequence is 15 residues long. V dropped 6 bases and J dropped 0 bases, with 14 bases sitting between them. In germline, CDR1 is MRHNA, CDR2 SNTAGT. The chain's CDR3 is CASRTTSSTNYGYTF. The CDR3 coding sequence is TGTGCCAGCAGGACGACCAGTAGCACTAACTATGGCTACACCTTC.

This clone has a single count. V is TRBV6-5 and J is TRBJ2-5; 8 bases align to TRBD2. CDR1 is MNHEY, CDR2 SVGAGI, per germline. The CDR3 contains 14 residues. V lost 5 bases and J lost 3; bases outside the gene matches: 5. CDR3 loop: CASSRSGGKETQYF. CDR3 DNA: TGTGCCAGCAGTAGGAGCGGGGGAAAAGAGACCCAGTACTTC.

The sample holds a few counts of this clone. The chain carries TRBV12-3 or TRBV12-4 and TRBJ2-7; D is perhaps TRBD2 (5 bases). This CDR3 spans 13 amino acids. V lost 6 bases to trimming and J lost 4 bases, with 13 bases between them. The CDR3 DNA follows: TGTGCCAGCAGGGACGGACTGGCGTACGAGCAGTACTTC. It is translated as CASRDGLAYEQYF.

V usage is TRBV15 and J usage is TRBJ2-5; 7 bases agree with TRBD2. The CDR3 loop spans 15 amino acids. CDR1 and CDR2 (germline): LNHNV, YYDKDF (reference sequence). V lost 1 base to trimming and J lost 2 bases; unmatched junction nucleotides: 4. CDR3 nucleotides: TGTGCCACCAGCAGAGCTGCTAGCGGACAAGAGACCCAGTACTTC. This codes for CATSRAASGQETQYF.

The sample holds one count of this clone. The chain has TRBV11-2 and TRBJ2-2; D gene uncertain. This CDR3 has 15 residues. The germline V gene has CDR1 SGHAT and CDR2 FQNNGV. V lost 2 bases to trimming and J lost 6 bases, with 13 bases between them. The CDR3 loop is CASSLSLLRSGELFF. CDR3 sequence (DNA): TGTGCCAGCAGCTTATCTCTTCTGAGATCCGGGGAGCTGTTTTTT.

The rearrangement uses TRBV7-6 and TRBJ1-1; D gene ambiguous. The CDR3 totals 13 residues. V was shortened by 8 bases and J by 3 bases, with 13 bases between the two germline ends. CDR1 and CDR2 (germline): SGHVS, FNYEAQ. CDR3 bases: TGTGCCAGCTGCGGAGCCCTTGACACTGAAGCTTTCTTT. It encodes CASCGALDTEAFF.

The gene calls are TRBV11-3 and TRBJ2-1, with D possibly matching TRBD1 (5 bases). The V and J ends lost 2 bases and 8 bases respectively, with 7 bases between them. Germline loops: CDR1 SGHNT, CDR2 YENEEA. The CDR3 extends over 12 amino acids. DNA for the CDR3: TGTGCCAGCAGCTTACTGGGGCATGAGCAGTTCTTC. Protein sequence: CASSLLGHEQFF.

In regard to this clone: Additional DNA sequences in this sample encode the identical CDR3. CDR3 DNA: TGCGCCAGCAGCCAAGCCCCGGGTGAAGAGACCCAGTACTTC. Its protein is CASSQAPGEETQYF. V and J are TRBV4-1 and TRBJ2-5; no firm D call. Looked up from germline, CDR1 is MGHRA and CDR2 is YSYEKL. Trimming removed 1 base from V and 3 bases from J, with 9 bases in between. This CDR3 has 14 amino acids.